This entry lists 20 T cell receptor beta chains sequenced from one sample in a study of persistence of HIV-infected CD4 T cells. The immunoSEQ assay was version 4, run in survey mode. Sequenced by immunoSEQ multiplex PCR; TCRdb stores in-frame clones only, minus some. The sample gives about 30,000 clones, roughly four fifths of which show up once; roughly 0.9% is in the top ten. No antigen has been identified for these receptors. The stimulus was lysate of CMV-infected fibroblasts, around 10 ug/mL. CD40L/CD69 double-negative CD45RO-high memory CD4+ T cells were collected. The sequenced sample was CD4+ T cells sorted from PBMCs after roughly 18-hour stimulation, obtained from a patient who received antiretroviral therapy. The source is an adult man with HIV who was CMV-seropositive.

CDR3 region: CAISDSGTSVNIQYF. For the CDR3, the DNA is TGTGCCATCAGTGACTCCGGGACTAGCGTAAACATTCAGTACTTC. The V and J genes are TRBV10-3 and TRBJ2-4; TRBD2 matches 10 bases. Trimming removed 3 bases from V and 6 bases from J; junction bases left unmatched: 5. The CDR3 is 15 residues long. The germline V gene has CDR1 ENHRY and CDR2 SYGVKD.

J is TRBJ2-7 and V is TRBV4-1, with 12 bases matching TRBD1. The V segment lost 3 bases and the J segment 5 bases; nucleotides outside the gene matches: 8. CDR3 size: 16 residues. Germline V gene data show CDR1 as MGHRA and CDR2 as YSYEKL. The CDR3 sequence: CASSHGTGGEFDEQYF. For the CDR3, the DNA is TGCGCCAGCAGCCACGGGACAGGGGGCGAATTCGACGAGCAGTACTTC.

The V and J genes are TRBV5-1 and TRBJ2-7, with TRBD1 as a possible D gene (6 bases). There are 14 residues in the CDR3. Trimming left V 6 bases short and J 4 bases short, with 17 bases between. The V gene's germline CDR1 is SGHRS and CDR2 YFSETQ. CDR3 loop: CASTPGQALYEQYF. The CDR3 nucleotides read TGCGCCAGCACCCCGGGACAAGCCTTATACGAGCAGTACTTC.

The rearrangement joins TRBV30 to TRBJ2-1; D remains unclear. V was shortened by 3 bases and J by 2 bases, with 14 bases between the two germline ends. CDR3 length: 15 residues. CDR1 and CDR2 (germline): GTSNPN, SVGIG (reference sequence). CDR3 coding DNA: TGTGCCTGGAGCCCCCCGGATAGGGCCTACAATGAGCAGTTCTTC. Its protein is CAWSPPDRAYNEQFF.

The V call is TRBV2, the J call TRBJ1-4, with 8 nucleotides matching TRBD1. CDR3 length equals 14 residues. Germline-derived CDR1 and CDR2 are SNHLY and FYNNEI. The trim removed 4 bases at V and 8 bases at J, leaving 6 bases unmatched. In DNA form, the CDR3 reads TGTGCCAGCAGTGCTACGACAGGGGACGAAAAACTGTTTTTT. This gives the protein CASSATTGDEKLFF.

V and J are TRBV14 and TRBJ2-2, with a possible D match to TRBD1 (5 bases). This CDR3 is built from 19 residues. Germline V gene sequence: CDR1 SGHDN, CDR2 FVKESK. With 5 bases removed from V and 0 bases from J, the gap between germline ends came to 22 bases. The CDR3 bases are TGTGCCAGCAGCACAAACAGGCGTCCCCTACGTACGAACACCGGGGAGCTGTTTTTT. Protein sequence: CASSTNRRPLRTNTGELFF.

The CDR3 region is CASSQEQGAAEAFF. For the CDR3, the DNA is TGTGCCAGCAGCCAAGAACAGGGGGCGGCTGAAGCTTTCTTT. The chain links TRBV14 to TRBJ1-1; TRBD1 matches at 9 bases. The CDR3 length is 14 residues. Germline V gene lookup returns CDR1 SGHDN and CDR2 FVKESK. V trimming: 0 bases; J trimming: 6 bases; junction bases outside the gene matches: 2.

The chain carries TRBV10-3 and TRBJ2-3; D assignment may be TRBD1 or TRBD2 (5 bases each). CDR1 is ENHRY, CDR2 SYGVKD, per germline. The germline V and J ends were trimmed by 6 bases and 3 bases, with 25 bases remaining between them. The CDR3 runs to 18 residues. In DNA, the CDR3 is TGTGCCATCAGGCCGGTGGGGTCATCGGCAGGGAGAACAGATACGCAGTATTTT. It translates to CAIRPVGSSAGRTDTQYF.

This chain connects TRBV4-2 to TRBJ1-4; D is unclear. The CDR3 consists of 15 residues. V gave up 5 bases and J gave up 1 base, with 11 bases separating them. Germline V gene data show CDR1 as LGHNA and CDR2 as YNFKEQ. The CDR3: CASSSHSLTNEKLFF. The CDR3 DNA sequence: TGTGCCAGCAGCTCTCATTCATTAACTAATGAAAAACTGTTTTTT.

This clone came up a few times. The CDR3 loop reads CASSLDTSQPQHF. The CDR3 DNA sequence: TGTGCCAGCAGCTTAGATACCAGTCAGCCCCAGCATTTT. This rearrangement joins TRBV7-8 to TRBJ1-5; D uncertain. Trimming cost V 1 base and J 6 bases, with 7 bases left between them. The CDR3 runs 13 residues. Germline CDR1 and CDR2: SGHVS and FQNEAQ.

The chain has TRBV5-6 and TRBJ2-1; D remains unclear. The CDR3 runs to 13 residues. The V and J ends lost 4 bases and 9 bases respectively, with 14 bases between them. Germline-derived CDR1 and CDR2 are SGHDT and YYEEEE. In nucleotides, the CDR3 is TGTGCCAGCAGCCGCCCTGCGACGGGTGAGCAGTTCTTC. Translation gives CASSRPATGEQFF. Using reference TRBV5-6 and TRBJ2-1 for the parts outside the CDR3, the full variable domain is DAGVTQSPTHLIKTRGQQVTLRCSPKSGHDTVSWYQQALGQGPQFIFQYYEEEERQRGNFPDRFSGHQFPNYSSELNVNALLLGDSALYLCASSRPATGEQFFGPGTRLTVL.

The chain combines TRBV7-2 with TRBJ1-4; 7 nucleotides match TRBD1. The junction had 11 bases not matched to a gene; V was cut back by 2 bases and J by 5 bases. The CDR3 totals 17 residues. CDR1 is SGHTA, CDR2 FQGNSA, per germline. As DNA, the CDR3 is TGTGCCAGCAGCTTATCCGTTACAGGGGCCCGGAATGAAAAACTGTTTTTT. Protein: CASSLSVTGARNEKLFF.

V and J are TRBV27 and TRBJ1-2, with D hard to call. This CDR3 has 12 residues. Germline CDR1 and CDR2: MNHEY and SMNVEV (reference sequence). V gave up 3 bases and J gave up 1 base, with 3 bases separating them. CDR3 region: CASSFDNYGYTF. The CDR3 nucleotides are TGTGCCAGCAGTTTCGATAACTATGGCTACACCTTC.

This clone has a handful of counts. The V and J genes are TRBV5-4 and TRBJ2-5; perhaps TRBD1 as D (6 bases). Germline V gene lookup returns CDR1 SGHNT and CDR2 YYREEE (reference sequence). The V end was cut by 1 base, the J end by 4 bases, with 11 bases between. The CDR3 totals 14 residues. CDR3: CASSLPTGPETQYF. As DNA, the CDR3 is TGTGCCAGCAGCTTGCCAACAGGGCCAGAGACCCAGTACTTC. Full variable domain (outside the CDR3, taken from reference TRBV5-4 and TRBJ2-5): ETGVTQSPTHLIKTRGQQVTLRCSSQSGHNTVSWYQQALGQGPQFIFQYYREEENGRGNFPPRFSGLQFPNYSSELNVNALELDDSALYLCASSLPTGPETQYFGPGTRLLVL.

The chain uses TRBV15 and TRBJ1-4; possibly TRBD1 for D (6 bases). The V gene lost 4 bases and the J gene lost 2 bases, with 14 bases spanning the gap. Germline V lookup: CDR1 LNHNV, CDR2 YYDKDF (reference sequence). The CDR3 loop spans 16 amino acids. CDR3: CATSTKRGATNEKLFF. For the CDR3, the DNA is TGTGCCACCAGCACGAAGAGGGGGGCGACTAATGAAAAACTGTTTTTT. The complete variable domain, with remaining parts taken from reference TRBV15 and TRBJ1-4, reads DAMVIQNPRYQVTQFGKPVTLSCSQTLNHNVMYWYQQKSSQAPKLLFHYYDKDFNNEADTPDNFQSRRPNTSFCFLDIRSPGLGDTAMYLCATSTKRGATNEKLFFGSGTQLSVL.

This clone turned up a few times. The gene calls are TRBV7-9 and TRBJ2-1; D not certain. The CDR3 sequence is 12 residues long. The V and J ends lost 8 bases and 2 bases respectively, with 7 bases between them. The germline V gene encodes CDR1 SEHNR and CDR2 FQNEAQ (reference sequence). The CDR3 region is CASPGAYNEQFF. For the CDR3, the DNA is TGTGCCAGCCCCGGAGCCTACAATGAGCAGTTCTTC.

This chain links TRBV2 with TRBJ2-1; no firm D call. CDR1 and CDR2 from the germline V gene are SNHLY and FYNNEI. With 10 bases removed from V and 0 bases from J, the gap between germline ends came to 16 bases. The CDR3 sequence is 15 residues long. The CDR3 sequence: CATKLQSSSYNEQFF. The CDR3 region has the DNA TGTGCCACCAAGCTTCAATCGAGCTCCTACAATGAGCAGTTCTTC.

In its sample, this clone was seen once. The CDR3 region is CASSPQRGSTDTQYF. In DNA, the CDR3 is TGTGCCAGCAGTCCGCAGCGGGGGAGCACAGATACGCAGTATTTT. This rearrangement joins TRBV6-5 to TRBJ2-3, with TRBD2 matching 8 bases. J was trimmed by 0 bases and V by 5 bases; bases with no gene match: 4. Per germline, CDR1 MNHEY and CDR2 SVGAGI. CDR3 size: 15 residues.

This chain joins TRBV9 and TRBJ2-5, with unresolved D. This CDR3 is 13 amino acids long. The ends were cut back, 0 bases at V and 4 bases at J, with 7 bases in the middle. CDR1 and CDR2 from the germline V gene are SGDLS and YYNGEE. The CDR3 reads CASSVDPLETQYF. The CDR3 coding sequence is TGTGCCAGCAGCGTAGACCCTCTAGAGACCCAGTACTTC. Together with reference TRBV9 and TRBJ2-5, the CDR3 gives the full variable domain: DSGVTQTPKHLITATGQRVTLRCSPRSGDLSVYWYQQSLDQGLQFLIQYYNGEERAKGNILERFSAQQFPDLHSELNLSSLELGDSALYFCASSVDPLETQYFGPGTRLLVL.

In DNA form, the CDR3 reads TGTGCCATCAGTGAGACAGGGCATAATGAAAAACTGTTTTTT. Its translation: CAISETGHNEKLFF. The rearrangement links TRBV10-3 to TRBJ1-4; tentatively, D is TRBD1 (6 bases). Germline V gene sequence: CDR1 ENHRY, CDR2 SYGVKD. This CDR3 comprises 14 residues. V was pared by 2 bases and J by 4 bases, with 8 bases between.